The source of this T cell receptor beta chain is a study of T-cell reconstitution after alpha-beta-depleted transplantation in children. The CDR3 loop spans 13 amino acids. From germline, CDR1 is MNHNS and CDR2 SASEGT. J was trimmed by 6 bases and V by 7 bases; bases with no gene match: 9. This clonotype was picked up a small number of times. Unique molecular identifiers were used in preparing the TCRbeta library. TCRdb reprocessed the PCR reads with MiXCR, giving one entry per CDR3 protein. The table has fewer than 550,000 distinct CDR3 sequences, roughly 10% seen once. This sequence joins TRBV6-1 and TRBJ2-7, with 7 bases that match TRBD2. This sequence was found in a human donor who donated a stem cell graft to a child with acute myeloid leukemia. Source: PBMCs from the stem cell graft donor, taken from the stem cell graft. CDR3: CASTQGGFGEQYF. CDR3 in DNA: TGTGCCAGCACTCAGGGAGGGTTTGGCGAGCAGTACTTC.